These T cell receptor beta chains were read from a single sample in a study of OX40 agonist ivuxolimab in advanced cancers. Sequenced by immunoSEQ multiplex PCR; TCRdb stores in-frame clones only, minus some. The data show around 33,000 clones, 84% seen once. This material consisted of CD4+ or CD8+ T cells sorted from blood, taken in a trial of the OX40 agonist ivuxolimab. The receptors derive from an adult with an advanced solid tumor such as melanoma, head and neck, liver or kidney cancer. Each CDR3 is given with its conserved first and last residue. The D gene is left open where the match is weak. Only part of the rows carry a size: once, few, many, or a class if the clone is expanded.

D gene,clone size,J gene,V gene,CDR3 DNA,CDR3 protein
TRBD1,.,TRBJ1-1,TRBV19,TGTGCCAGTAGTCCTCGGACAGGATTGAACACTGAAGCTTTCTTT,CASSPRTGLNTEAFF
.,.,TRBJ2-7,TRBV16,TGTGCCAGCAGCCAAGCACACTACGAGCAGTACTTC,CASSQAHYEQYF
TRBD1,.,TRBJ2-3,TRBV9,TGTGCCAGCAGCGGAGGACAGGGTGTTACAGATACGCAGTATTTT,CASSGGQGVTDTQYF
.,.,TRBJ2-3,TRBV11-2,TGTGCCAGCAGCTTAGCTAGCTCTAGCACAGATACGCAGTATTTT,CASSLASSSTDTQYF
.,few,TRBJ1-1,TRBV7-9,TGTGCCAGCAGCTTAATTTTGGGGACTCCCGAAGCTTTCTTT,CASSLILGTPEAFF
TRBD2,.,TRBJ2-1,TRBV9,TGTGCCAGCAGCAAAGGGACTAGCGGGAGCAATGAGCAGTTCTTC,CASSKGTSGSNEQFF
.,.,TRBJ2-2,TRBV5-6,TGTGCCAGCAGCCCGGGGACGGGCGGGGAGCTGTTTTTT,CASSPGTGGELFF
TRBD1,.,TRBJ1-2,TRBV7-9,TGTGCCAGCAGCAGCTTGACAGGGAACTATGGCTACACCTTC,CASSSLTGNYGYTF
.,.,TRBJ2-5,TRBV30,TGTGCCTGGAGTGTAGGGGATCAAGAGACCCAGTACTTC,CAWSVGDQETQYF
.,.,TRBJ2-5,TRBV15,TGTGCCACCAGCAGAGTTGAAAGCCCTCAAGAGACCCAGTACTTC,CATSRVESPQETQYF
TRBD1,.,TRBJ1-5,TRBV27,TGTGCCAGCAGTCCCGGACAGGGGTATCAGCCCCAGCATTTT,CASSPGQGYQPQHF
TRBD1,.,TRBJ2-7,TRBV29-1,TGCAGCGTTGAAGTTCCGGACAGGGGCTACGAGCAGTACTTC,CSVEVPDRGYEQYF
TRBD2,medium-sized,TRBJ2-3,TRBV28,TGTGCCAGCAGACAAATGACTAGCGGGAGCGGGGGAGATACGCAGTATTTT,CASRQMTSGSGGDTQYF
.,.,TRBJ1-1,TRBV28,TGTGCCAGCAGTTTCCAGGGATGGACTGAAGCTTTCTTT,CASSFQGWTEAFF
.,.,TRBJ2-7,TRBV11-2,TGTGCCAGCAGCTTAGCCAGGGGAGGTTACGAGCAGTACTTC,CASSLARGGYEQYF
TRBD1,.,TRBJ2-5,TRBV28,TGTGCCAGCAGTTTACCCTCGACAGGGAGTGAGACCCAGTACTTC,CASSLPSTGSETQYF
TRBD1,.,TRBJ1-2,TRBV9,TGTGCCAGCAGCGTAGATAAAAACGCGGAAGACAGGGAGGGAGGCTACACCTTC,CASSVDKNAEDREGGYTF
.,.,TRBJ2-1,TRBV9,TGTGCCAGCAGCGTCAATAGTGTGGATGAGCAGTTCTTC,CASSVNSVDEQFF
TRBD1,.,TRBJ1-4,TRBV9,TGTGCCAGCAGCACCACGACAGGGTCTAATGAAAAACTGTTTTTT,CASSTTTGSNEKLFF
.,.,TRBJ2-1,TRBV30,TGTGCCTGGAGATACAATAGGGATGAGCAGTTCTTC,CAWRYNRDEQFF
TRBD2,few,TRBJ2-5,TRBV6-1,TGTGCCAGCAGTGAATGGGCTAGCGGCCAAGAGACCCAGTACTTC,CASSEWASGQETQYF
TRBD2,.,TRBJ2-1,TRBV19,TGTGCCAGTAGGCCACTGGGACTAGCATCACCGCCCCACAATGAGCAGTTCTTC,CASRPLGLASPPHNEQFF
.,.,TRBJ1-3,TRBV19,TGTGCCAGTAGCCTTTCATGGAGCTCTGGAAACACCATATATTTT,CASSLSWSSGNTIYF
.,.,TRBJ2-5,TRBV4-3,TGCGCCAGCAGCCAAAATTCATATGGCCCCGAGACCCAGTACTTC,CASSQNSYGPETQYF
TRBD1,.,TRBJ2-3,TRBV27,TGTGCCAGCAGAATACAGGGGGGCACAGATACGCAGTATTTT,CASRIQGGTDTQYF
.,.,TRBJ2-7,TRBV4-2,TGTGCCAGCAGCCAATCAGTAGGGTTCTACGAGCAGTACTTC,CASSQSVGFYEQYF
TRBD1,.,TRBJ1-2,TRBV7-9,TGTGCCAGCAGCGACTCGCCGGGACAGGGGTATGGTGGCTACACCTTC,CASSDSPGQGYGGYTF
TRBD2,.,TRBJ2-5,TRBV2,TGTGCCAGCAGTCACAGCGGGAGTTTTCCAGAGACCCAGTACTTC,CASSHSGSFPETQYF
.,.,TRBJ1-2,TRBV2,TGTGCCAGCAGTCCAGCTCAAGCTAACTATGGCTACACCTTC,CASSPAQANYGYTF